This entry lists 5 T cell receptor beta chains sequenced from one sample in a study of cytomegalovirus exposure and HLA in healthy donors. It was with 60 Vbeta and 13 Jbeta primers that the PCR ran. Measured with immunoSEQ multiplex PCR; TCRdb has only the in-frame clones, and not every one. Seen here are about 120,000 clones, 76% observed once, and the top ten hold 10% to 15%. Sequencing input: PBMCs. These receptors came from a woman aged 40 to 50 in good health and CMV-seropositive.

This clone has a handful of counts. The gene calls are TRBV6-5 and TRBJ1-2, with 8 bases that match TRBD1. The germline V gene has CDR1 MNHEY and CDR2 SVGAGI. The CDR3 is made up of 13 amino acids. V dropped 5 bases and J dropped 8; count of bases not matched to a gene: 7. The CDR3 sequence is CASSDRSGGGYTF. For the CDR3, the DNA is TGTGCCAGCAGTGACAGATCAGGGGGCGGCTACACCTTC.

The chain uses TRBV6-5 and TRBJ2-1; TRBD2 is a possible D gene (5 bases). Trimming took 4 bases from V and 8 from J, leaving 21 bases between them. CDR1 and CDR2 from the germline V gene are MNHEY and SVGAGI. The CDR3 spans 16 residues. Here the CDR3 DNA reads TGTGCCAGCAGTTTCCTGCGGAGCGGAAAAGGCGATGAGCAGTTCTTC. As protein: CASSFLRSGKGDEQFF.

V is TRBV5-6 and J is TRBJ2-5, with D maybe TRBD2 (6 bases). The J call is in doubt because the DNA end fits TRBJ2-7 better. CDR3 length: 13 amino acids. CDR1 SGHDT and CDR2 YYEEEE come from the germline V gene. The CDR3 DNA reads as TGTGCCAGCAGCGCGGGACGGCTTTACGAGCAGTACTTC. Protein product: CASSAGRLYEQYF.

This sequence joins TRBV6-6 and TRBJ1-5, with 7 bases aligning to TRBD1. Germline-derived CDR1 and CDR2 are MNHNY and SVGAGI (reference sequence). J gave up 5 bases and V 5 bases, and 3 bases lay outside the gene matches. The CDR3 sequence is 13 residues long. CDR3 sequence reads: CASSTTGDQPQHF. The CDR3 DNA is TGTGCCAGCAGTACAACAGGGGATCAGCCCCAGCATTTT.

The chain combines TRBV29-1 with TRBJ2-1; 12 bases line up with TRBD2. The CDR3 extends over 14 amino acids. Germline CDR1 SQVTM, CDR2 ANQGSEA. Trimming took 6 bases from V and 4 from J; bases not matched to a gene: 4. CDR3 loop: CSVTTSGGYNEQFF. CDR3 DNA: TGCAGCGTCACAACTAGCGGGGGGTACAATGAGCAGTTCTTC.